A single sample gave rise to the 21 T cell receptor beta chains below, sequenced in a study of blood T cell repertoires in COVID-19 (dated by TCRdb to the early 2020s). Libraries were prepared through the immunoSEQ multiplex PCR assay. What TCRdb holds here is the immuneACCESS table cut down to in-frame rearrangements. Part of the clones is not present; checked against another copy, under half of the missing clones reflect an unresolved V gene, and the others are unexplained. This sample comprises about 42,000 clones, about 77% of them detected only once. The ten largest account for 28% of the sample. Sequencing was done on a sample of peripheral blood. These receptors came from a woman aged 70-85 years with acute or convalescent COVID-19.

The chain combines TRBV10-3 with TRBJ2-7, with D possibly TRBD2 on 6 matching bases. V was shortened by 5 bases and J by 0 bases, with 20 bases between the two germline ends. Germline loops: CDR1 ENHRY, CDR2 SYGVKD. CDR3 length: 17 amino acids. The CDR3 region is CAISPVFRGGSSYEQYF. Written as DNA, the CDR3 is TGTGCCATCAGTCCCGTGTTTAGAGGAGGGAGCTCCTACGAGCAGTACTTC.

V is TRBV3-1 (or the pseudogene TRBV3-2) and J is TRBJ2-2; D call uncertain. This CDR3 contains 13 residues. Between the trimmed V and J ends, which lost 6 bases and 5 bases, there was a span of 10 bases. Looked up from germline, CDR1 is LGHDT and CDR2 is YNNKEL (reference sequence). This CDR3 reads CASRRYETGELFF. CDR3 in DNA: TGTGCCAGCAGGCGTTACGAGACCGGGGAGCTGTTTTTT.

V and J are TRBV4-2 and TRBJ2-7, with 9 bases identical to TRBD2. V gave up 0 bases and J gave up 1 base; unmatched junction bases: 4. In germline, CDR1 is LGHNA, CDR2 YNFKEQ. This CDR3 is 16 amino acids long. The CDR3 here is CASSQDETSGSYEQYF. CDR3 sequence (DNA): TGTGCCAGCAGCCAAGATGAGACTAGCGGATCCTACGAGCAGTACTTC.

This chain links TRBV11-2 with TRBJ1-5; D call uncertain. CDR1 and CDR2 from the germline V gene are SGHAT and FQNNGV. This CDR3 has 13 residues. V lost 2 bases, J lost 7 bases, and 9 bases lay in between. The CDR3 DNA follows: TGTGCCAGCAGCTTACAACAGAAACAGCCCCAGCATTTT. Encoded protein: CASSLQQKQPQHF.

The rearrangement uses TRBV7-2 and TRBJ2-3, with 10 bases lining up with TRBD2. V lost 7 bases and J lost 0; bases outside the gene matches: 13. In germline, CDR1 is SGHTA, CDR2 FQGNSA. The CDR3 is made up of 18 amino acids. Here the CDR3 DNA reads TGTGCCAGCATTACTTACCCCACTAGCGGGGTTAGCACAGATACGCAGTATTTT. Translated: CASITYPTSGVSTDTQYF. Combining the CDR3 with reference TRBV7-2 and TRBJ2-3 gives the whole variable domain GAGVSQSPSNKVTEKGKDVELRCDPISGHTALYWYRQSLGQGLEFLIYFQGNSAPDKSGLPSDRFSAERTGGSVSTLTIQRTQQEDSAVYLCASITYPTSGVSTDTQYFGPGTRLTVL.

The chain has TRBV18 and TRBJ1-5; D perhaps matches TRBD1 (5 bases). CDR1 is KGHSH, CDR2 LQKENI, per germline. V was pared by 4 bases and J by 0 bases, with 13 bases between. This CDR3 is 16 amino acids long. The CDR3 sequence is CASSRGGGYSNQPQHF. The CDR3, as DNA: TGTGCCAGCTCACGGGGGGGAGGTTATAGCAATCAGCCCCAGCATTTT.

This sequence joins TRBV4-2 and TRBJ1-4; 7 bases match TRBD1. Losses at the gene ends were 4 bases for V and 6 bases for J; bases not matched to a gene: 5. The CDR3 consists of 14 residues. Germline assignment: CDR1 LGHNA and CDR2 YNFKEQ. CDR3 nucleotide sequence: TGTGCCAGCAGCCCGACAGGGACCGATGAAAAACTGTTTTTT. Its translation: CASSPTGTDEKLFF.

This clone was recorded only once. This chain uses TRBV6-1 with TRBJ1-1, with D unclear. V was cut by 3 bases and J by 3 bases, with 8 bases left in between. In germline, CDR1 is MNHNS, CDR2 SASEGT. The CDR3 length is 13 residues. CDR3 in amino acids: CASSEVQDTEAFF. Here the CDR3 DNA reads TGTGCCAGCAGTGAGGTTCAGGACACTGAAGCTTTCTTT.

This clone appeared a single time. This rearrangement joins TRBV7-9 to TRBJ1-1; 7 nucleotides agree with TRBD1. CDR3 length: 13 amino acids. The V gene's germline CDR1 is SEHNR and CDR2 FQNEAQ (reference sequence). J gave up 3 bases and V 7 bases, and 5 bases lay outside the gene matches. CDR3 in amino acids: CASTRQGDTEAFF. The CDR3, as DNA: TGTGCCAGCACCCGACAGGGTGACACTGAAGCTTTCTTT.

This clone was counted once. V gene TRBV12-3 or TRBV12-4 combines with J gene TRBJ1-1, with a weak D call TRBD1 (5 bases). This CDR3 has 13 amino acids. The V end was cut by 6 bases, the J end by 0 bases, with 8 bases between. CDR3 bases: TGTGCCAGCAGGGTGACAGTGAACACTGAAGCTTTCTTT. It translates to CASRVTVNTEAFF.

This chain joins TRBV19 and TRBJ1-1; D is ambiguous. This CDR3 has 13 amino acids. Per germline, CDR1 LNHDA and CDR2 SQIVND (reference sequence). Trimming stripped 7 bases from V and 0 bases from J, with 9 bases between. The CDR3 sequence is CASISIMNTEAFF. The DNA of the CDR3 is TGTGCCAGTATTTCAATCATGAACACTGAAGCTTTCTTT.

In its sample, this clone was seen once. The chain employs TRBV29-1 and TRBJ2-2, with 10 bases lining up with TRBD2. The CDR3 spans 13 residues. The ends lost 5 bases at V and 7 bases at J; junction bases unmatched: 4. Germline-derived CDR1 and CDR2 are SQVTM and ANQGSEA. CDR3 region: CSVSQREGGELFF. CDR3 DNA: TGCAGCGTTTCCCAGCGGGAGGGCGGGGAGCTGTTTTTT.

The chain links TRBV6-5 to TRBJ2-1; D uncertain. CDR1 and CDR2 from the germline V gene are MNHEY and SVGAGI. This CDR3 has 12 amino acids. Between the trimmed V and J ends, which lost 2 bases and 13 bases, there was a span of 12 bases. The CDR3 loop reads CASSYIGSSQFF. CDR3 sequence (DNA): TGTGCCAGCAGTTACATCGGTTCTTCTCAGTTCTTC.

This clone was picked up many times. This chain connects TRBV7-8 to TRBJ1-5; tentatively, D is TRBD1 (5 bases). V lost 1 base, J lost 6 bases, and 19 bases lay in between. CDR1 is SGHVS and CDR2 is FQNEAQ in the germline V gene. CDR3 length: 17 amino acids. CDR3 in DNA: TGTGCCAGCAGCTTAGATCTATGGGGCGGCGCAACTCAGCCCCAGCATTTT. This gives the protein CASSLDLWGGATQPQHF.

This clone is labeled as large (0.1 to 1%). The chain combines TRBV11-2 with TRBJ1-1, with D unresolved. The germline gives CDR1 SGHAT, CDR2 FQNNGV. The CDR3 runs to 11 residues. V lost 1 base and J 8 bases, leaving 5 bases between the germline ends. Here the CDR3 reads CASSLAFEAFF. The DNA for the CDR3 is TGTGCCAGCAGCTTAGCTTTCGAAGCTTTCTTT. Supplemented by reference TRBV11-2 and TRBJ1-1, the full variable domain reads EAGVAQSPRYKIIEKRQSVAFWCNPISGHATLYWYQQILGQGPKLLIQFQNNGVVDDSQLPKDRFSAERLKGVDSTLKIQPAKLEDSAVYLCASSLAFEAFFGQGTRLTVV.

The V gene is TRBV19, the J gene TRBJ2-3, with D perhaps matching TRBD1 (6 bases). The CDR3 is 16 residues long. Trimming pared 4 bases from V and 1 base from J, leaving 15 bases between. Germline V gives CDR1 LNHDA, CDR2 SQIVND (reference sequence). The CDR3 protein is CASSTNPRGGTDTQYF. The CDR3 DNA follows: TGTGCCAGTAGTACAAATCCCAGGGGCGGCACAGATACGCAGTATTTT.

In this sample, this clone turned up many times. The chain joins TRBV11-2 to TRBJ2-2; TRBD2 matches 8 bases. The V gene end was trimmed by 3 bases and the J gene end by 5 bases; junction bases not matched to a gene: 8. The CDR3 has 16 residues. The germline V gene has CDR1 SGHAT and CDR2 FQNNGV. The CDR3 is CASSLREASATGELFF. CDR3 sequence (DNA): TGTGCCAGCAGCTTGCGGGAGGCTAGCGCTACCGGGGAGCTGTTTTTT.

CDR3 in amino acids: CASSPLRKSGTGRYEQYF. The CDR3 DNA follows: TGTGCCAGCAGCCCGTTACGAAAATCCGGGACAGGGAGGTACGAGCAGTACTTC. The chain joins TRBV11-2 to TRBJ2-7, with TRBD1 identical over 9 bases. The CDR3 covers 18 residues. Germline V gene lookup returns CDR1 SGHAT and CDR2 FQNNGV. J gave up 4 bases and V 5 bases, and 18 bases lay outside the gene matches.

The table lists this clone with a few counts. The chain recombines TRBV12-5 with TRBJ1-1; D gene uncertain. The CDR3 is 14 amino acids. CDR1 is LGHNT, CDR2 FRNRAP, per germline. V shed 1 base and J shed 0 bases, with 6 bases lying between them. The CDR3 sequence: CASGLGQLNTEAFF. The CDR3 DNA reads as TGTGCTAGTGGTTTGGGGCAGTTGAACACTGAAGCTTTCTTT.

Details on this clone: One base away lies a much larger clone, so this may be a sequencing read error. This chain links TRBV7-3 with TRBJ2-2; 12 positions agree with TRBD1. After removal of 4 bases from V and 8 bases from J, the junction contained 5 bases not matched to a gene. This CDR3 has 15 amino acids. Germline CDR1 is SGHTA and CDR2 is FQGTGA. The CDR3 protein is CASSSGTGGGGELFF. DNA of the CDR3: TGTGCCAGCAGCTCCGGGACAGGGGGCGGGGGGGAGCTGTTTTTT.

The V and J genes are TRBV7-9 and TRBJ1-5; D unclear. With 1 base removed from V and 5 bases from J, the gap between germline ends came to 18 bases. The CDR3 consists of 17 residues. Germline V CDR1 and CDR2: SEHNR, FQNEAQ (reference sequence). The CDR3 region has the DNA TGTGCCAGCAGCTTAGGAACAGACACTAGCAGCCATCAGCCCCAGCATTTT. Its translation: CASSLGTDTSSHQPQHF.